These 18 T cell receptor beta chains share one sample of origin, sequenced in a study of blood T cell repertoires in COVID-19. Sequencing was performed with immunoSEQ multiplex PCR; in TCRdb, only in-frame clones are kept and a portion is missing. The sample has 80,000 to 100,000 clones, 80% seen once. The sample was peripheral blood. The receptor source for this set is a woman in her 70s with acute or convalescent COVID-19.

V gene TRBV28 combines with J gene TRBJ1-3; 10 nucleotides match TRBD1. CDR1 is MDHEN and CDR2 is SYDVKM in the germline V gene. This CDR3 spans 16 amino acids. Trimming took 6 bases from V and 1 from J; bases not matched to a gene: 6. The CDR3 DNA sequence: TGTGCCAGCAGCCACGACAGGGGGCCATCTGGAAACACCATATATTTT. It specifies CASSHDRGPSGNTIYF.

J is TRBJ2-1 and V is TRBV7-6; a possible D gene is TRBD1 (5 bases). The CDR3 runs to 17 residues. Germline lookup yields CDR1 SGHVS and CDR2 FNYEAQ. V lost 0 bases and J 2 bases, leaving 14 bases between the germline ends. The CDR3 bases are TGTGCCAGCAGCTTAGCGATAAGCTCAGGGCCCTACAATGAGCAGTTCTTC. Translated: CASSLAISSGPYNEQFF.

V gene TRBV2 combines with J gene TRBJ1-5; perhaps TRBD1 as D (5 bases). The CDR3 totals 14 residues. V lost 7 bases and J 2 bases, leaving 12 bases between the germline ends. CDR1 and CDR2 from the germline V gene are SNHLY and FYNNEI. The CDR3 DNA sequence: TGTGCCAGCAAGGAAGGGGTGGGCAATCAGCCCCAGCATTTT. This codes for CASKEGVGNQPQHF.

The CDR3 is CSVGDRAYGYTF. In DNA form, the CDR3 reads TGCAGCGTTGGGGACAGGGCCTATGGCTACACCTTC. The chain recombines TRBV29-1 with TRBJ1-2; 9 nucleotides agree with TRBD1. The CDR3 totals 12 residues. Germline trimming cut 4 bases from V and 4 bases from J; bases unmatched to any gene: 1. Germline CDR1 reads SQVTM; CDR2 reads ANQGSEA.

The rearrangement uses TRBV5-1 and TRBJ1-6; weak D call: TRBD1 (6 bases). CDR3 length equals 15 residues. Germline lookup yields CDR1 SGHRS and CDR2 YFSETQ. The V gene lost 4 bases and the J gene lost 9 bases, with 17 bases spanning the gap. CDR3: CASSAPQGGSSPLHF. DNA of the CDR3: TGCGCCAGCAGCGCCCCACAGGGTGGCTCTTCACCCCTCCACTTT. The full variable domain, its missing parts supplied by reference TRBV5-1 and TRBJ1-6, is KAGVTQTPRYLIKTRGQQVTLSCSPISGHRSVSWYQQTPGQGLQFLFEYFSETQRNKGNFPGRFSGRQFSNSRSEMNVSTLELGDSALYLCASSAPQGGSSPLHFGNGTRLTVT.

This chain links TRBV4-1 with TRBJ2-1; 7 bases line up with TRBD2. Per germline, CDR1 MGHRA and CDR2 YSYEKL. V dropped 0 bases and J dropped 0; count of bases not matched to a gene: 5. The CDR3 extends over 17 amino acids. The CDR3 DNA sequence: TGCGCCAGCAGCCAAGAAGCGGGGAGACTCTCCTACAATGAGCAGTTCTTC. This gives the protein CASSQEAGRLSYNEQFF.

In DNA form, the CDR3 reads TGTGCCAGCAGTTCCCAGCGGGAGAAGACAGATACGCAGTATTTT. It encodes CASSSQREKTDTQYF. The chain joins TRBV6-5 to TRBJ2-3; 8 positions agree with TRBD2. This CDR3 region has 15 residues. The germline V gene encodes CDR1 MNHEY and CDR2 SVGAGI. The V segment lost 4 bases and the J segment 3 bases; nucleotides outside the gene matches: 6.

The chain is built from TRBV7-2 and TRBJ1-1; unclear D gene. This CDR3 spans 13 amino acids. The V and J ends lost 2 bases and 6 bases respectively, with 10 bases between them. Germline-derived CDR1 and CDR2 are SGHTA and FQGNSA. CDR3 residues: CASSLLLSAEAFF. The CDR3, as DNA: TGTGCCAGCAGCTTATTGTTGTCGGCTGAAGCTTTCTTT.

The count of this clone is one. J is TRBJ2-1 and V is TRBV7-2; 11 bases line up with TRBD2. With 5 bases clipped from V and 0 bases from J, the junction kept 3 bases outside the gene matches. The CDR3 is made up of 16 amino acids. CDR1 is SGHTA, CDR2 FQGNSA, per germline. CDR3 protein: CASSPGLAGSYNEQFF. In DNA form, the CDR3 reads TGTGCCAGCAGCCCCGGACTAGCGGGCTCCTACAATGAGCAGTTCTTC. The full variable domain, in which reference TRBV7-2 and TRBJ2-1 provide the parts outside the CDR3, is GAGVSQSPSNKVTEKGKDVELRCDPISGHTALYWYRQSLGQGLEFLIYFQGNSAPDKSGLPSDRFSAERTGGSVSTLTIQRTQQEDSAVYLCASSPGLAGSYNEQFFGPGTRLTVL.

This chain uses TRBV30 with TRBJ2-3; possibly TRBD1 for D (6 bases). V shed 6 bases and J shed 3 bases, with 10 bases lying between them. In germline, CDR1 is GTSNPN, CDR2 SVGIG (reference sequence). CDR3 length: 12 amino acids. The CDR3, as DNA: TGTGCCTGCAGGGGATCGACAGATACGCAGTATTTT. Translation: CACRGSTDTQYF.

This clone turned up a few times. The junction and the germline gene differ at one end; a read error may be behind it. V usage is TRBV29-1 and J usage is TRBJ1-4; no clear D gene. This CDR3 comprises 12 residues. Germline V gene data show CDR1 as SQVTM and CDR2 as ANQGSEA. CDR3 region: CCVRRGGEKLFF. In DNA form, the CDR3 reads TGTTGCGTTAGGCGGGGTGGTGAAAAACTGTTTTTT.

V is TRBV3-1 (or the pseudogene TRBV3-2) and J is TRBJ2-7; tentatively, D is TRBD2 (6 bases). V was trimmed by 4 bases and J by 6 bases, leaving 13 bases between them. The CDR3 totals 13 residues. Germline CDR1 LGHDT, CDR2 YNNKEL (reference sequence). The DNA of the CDR3 is TGTGCCAGCAGCCTCGGGACTCTCGGCGAGCAGTACTTC. Its protein product is CASSLGTLGEQYF.

The chain employs TRBV28 and TRBJ1-2; possibly TRBD1 for D (6 bases). The germline V gene encodes CDR1 MDHEN and CDR2 SYDVKM. CDR3 size: 13 residues. V lost 6 bases and J 1 base, leaving 9 bases between the germline ends. CDR3 in DNA: TGTGCCAGCAGAAGGACAGATAACTATGGCTACACCTTC. This gives the protein CASRRTDNYGYTF.

The chain combines TRBV28 with TRBJ1-1; tentative D call: TRBD1 (6 bases). The CDR3 is made up of 10 amino acids. V was shortened by 10 bases and J by 7 bases, with 10 bases between the two germline ends. Germline lookup yields CDR1 MDHEN and CDR2 SYDVKM. The CDR3 nucleotides are TGTGCCACTGAACAGGGTGAAGCTTTCTTT. This translates into CATEQGEAFF. Looking up the rest from reference TRBV28 and TRBJ1-1 gives the full variable domain: DVKVTQSSRYLVKRTGEKVFLECVQDMDHENMFWYRQDPGLGLRLIYFSYDVKMKEKGDIPEGYSVSREKKERFSLILESASTNQTSMYLCATEQGEAFFGQGTRLTVV.

The gene calls are TRBV4-2 and TRBJ1-5, with 9 bases that match TRBD1. V was pared by 1 base and J by 5 bases, with 6 bases of the junction left unmatched. This CDR3 region has 16 residues. The V gene's germline CDR1 is LGHNA and CDR2 YNFKEQ. The chain's CDR3 is CASSQGWDRADQPQHF. In DNA form, the CDR3 reads TGTGCCAGCAGCCAAGGGTGGGACAGGGCGGATCAGCCCCAGCATTTT.

This chain links TRBV11-2 with TRBJ2-1; the match to TRBD1 covers 7 bases. With 5 bases clipped from V and 0 bases from J, the junction kept 7 bases outside the gene matches. Germline V CDR1 and CDR2: SGHAT, FQNNGV. The CDR3 runs 16 residues. The chain's CDR3 is CASSPVGTVSYNEQFF. CDR3 sequence (DNA): TGTGCCAGCAGCCCGGTAGGGACAGTCTCCTACAATGAGCAGTTCTTC.

The J gene is TRBJ2-5, the V gene TRBV6-2 or TRBV6-3, with TRBD1 as a possible D gene (6 bases). The V gene lost 2 bases and the J gene lost 1 base, with 11 bases spanning the gap. This CDR3 has 15 amino acids. Germline-derived CDR1 and CDR2 are MNHEY and SVGEGT. CDR3 region: CASSYQGRSQETQYF. The CDR3 bases are TGTGCCAGCAGTTACCAGGGGCGGTCCCAAGAGACCCAGTACTTC.

The chain recombines TRBV7-8 with TRBJ1-4, with 8 bases lining up with TRBD1. Per the germline V gene, CDR1 is SGHVS and CDR2 is FQNEAQ. The junction had 4 bases not matched to a gene; V was cut back by 5 bases and J by 5 bases. The CDR3 has 14 residues. This CDR3 is CASSPGGLNEKLFF. As DNA, the CDR3 is TGTGCCAGCAGCCCAGGGGGCCTAAATGAAAAACTGTTTTTT.